The next 14 T cell receptor beta chains were all read from a single sample in a study of metastatic and nonmetastatic thyroid tumors (dated by TCRdb to the early 2020s). No treatment had been received by any patient before thyroid surgery. The method was PCR. The sequencer was an Illumina HiSeq 4000. TCRdb applied fastp at Q25 and MiXCR to the public reads, then kept only in-frame beta chains. This sample has several thousand clones in its table, and roughly 31% of those were observed once. Approximately 16% of the sample is taken by the ten largest. Sequenced material: adjacent normal tissue. The receptors here all came from a female donor with papillary thyroid cancer or a benign thyroid nodule (not recorded which). Some clones in this sample may be carry-over from other donors' samples.

This clone was recorded once. This chain links TRBV11-2 with TRBJ2-1; D is undetermined. Germline V gives CDR1 SGHAT, CDR2 FQNNGV. V was shortened by 4 bases and J by 1 base, with 29 bases between the two germline ends. This CDR3 comprises 21 residues. The CDR3 sequence: CASSSQLGGQVFSGSYNEQFF. The CDR3 DNA follows: TGTGCCAGCAGCTCCCAGCTGGGCGGCCAGGTATTCTCCGGGTCCTACAATGAGCAGTTCTTC.

This clone came up a few times. The chain couples TRBV6-1 to TRBJ2-1, with TRBD2 matching over 8 bases. Unmatched junction bases numbered 10, after V lost 6 bases and J lost 6 bases. Germline V lookup: CDR1 MNHNS, CDR2 SASEGT. The CDR3 consists of 15 residues. CDR3 loop: CASSAWAGGTNEQFF. The DNA for the CDR3 is TGTGCCAGCAGCGCTTGGGCGGGGGGTACCAATGAGCAGTTCTTC.

Note on this clone: Other DNA sequences of this sample code for an identical CDR3. The V call is TRBV27, the J call TRBJ2-3; 8 nucleotides match TRBD2. This CDR3 has 16 residues. V lost 5 bases to trimming and J lost 5 bases; unmatched junction nucleotides: 12. Per germline, CDR1 MNHEY and CDR2 SMNVEV (reference sequence). CDR3 DNA sequence: TGTGCCAGCAGTCCTCGGGACCCGGGAGGGGGAGATACGCAGTATTTT. This sequence encodes CASSPRDPGGGDTQYF.

By share, this clone ranks as medium-sized. This same CDR3 is encoded by further DNA sequences in the sample. The chain links TRBV10-2 to TRBJ2-5; D unresolved. Germline lookup yields CDR1 WSHSY and CDR2 SAAADI. The CDR3 is made up of 12 amino acids. V shed 6 bases and J shed 5 bases, with 10 bases lying between them. CDR3 DNA sequence: TGCGCCAGCAGCCCCACTTGGGAGACCCAGTACTTC. It translates to CASSPTWETQYF.

Concerning this clone itself: A much larger clone lies a single base off, so this may be a read error. This chain connects TRBV5-1 to TRBJ1-2, with D perhaps TRBD1 (6 bases). Trimming removed 6 bases at V and 8 bases at J, with 17 bases between. The CDR3 totals 13 residues. Germline V CDR1 and CDR2: SGHRS, YFSETQ. CDR3 DNA sequence: TGCGCCAGCAACAGGGCGGGGATTAAAGGCTACACCTTC. It specifies CASNRAGIKGYTF.

Only a few counts were recorded for this clone. CDR3 sequence reads: CASSSEVTYEQYF. The CDR3 region has the DNA TGTGCCAGCAGTAGTGAGGTCACCTACGAGCAGTACTTC. The chain uses TRBV6-1 and TRBJ2-7; D is uncertain. There are 13 residues in the CDR3. The V end lost 5 bases, the J end lost 2 bases, and 10 bases lay between the germline ends. The germline CDR1 and CDR2 sequences are MNHNS and SASEGT.

In this sample, this clone is medium-sized. The V and J genes are TRBV29-1 and TRBJ2-7, with 15 bases matching TRBD2. The V segment lost 6 bases and the J segment 3 bases; nucleotides outside the gene matches: 9. The length of the CDR3 is 16 residues. Germline CDR1 reads SQVTM; CDR2 reads ANQGSEA. Written as DNA, the CDR3 is TGCAGCGTGGGGGGACTAGCGGGAGGTTACAGCTACGAGCAGTACTTC. Protein: CSVGGLAGGYSYEQYF.

This clone appeared a few times. The chain joins TRBV7-2 to TRBJ1-2; D is undetermined. CDR3 length: 12 residues. CDR1 and CDR2 (germline): SGHTA, FQGNSA. Trimming pared 4 bases from V and 2 bases from J, leaving 5 bases between. DNA of the CDR3: TGTGCCAGCAGCTCACCCAACTATGGCTACACCTTC. It specifies CASSSPNYGYTF.

The chain links TRBV12-3 or TRBV12-4 to TRBJ1-1; a possible D gene is TRBD1 (6 bases). V gave up 4 bases and J gave up 4 bases, with 13 bases separating them. The CDR3 sequence is 14 residues long. CDR3 protein: CASSYRGGGTEAFF. CDR3 sequence (DNA): TGTGCCAGCAGTTACCGTGGAGGGGGCACTGAAGCTTTCTTT.

This clone was counted only a few times. V is TRBV20-1 and J is TRBJ2-5; D possibly corresponds to TRBD2 (5 bases). This CDR3 is 15 amino acids long. Germline V gives CDR1 DFQATT, CDR2 SNEGSKA (reference sequence). Trimming pared 3 bases from V and 5 bases from J, leaving 19 bases between. DNA for the CDR3: TGCAGTGCTAGTACGACCGGGAAAGGGCCGGAGACCCAGTACTTC. Translating it yields CSASTTGKGPETQYF.

This clone was seen a few times. The rearrangement links TRBV28 to TRBJ1-6, with a weak D call TRBD1 (6 bases). Germline loops: CDR1 MDHEN, CDR2 SYDVKM. V gave up 7 bases and J gave up 10 bases, with 20 bases separating them. This CDR3 has 15 residues. CDR3 loop: CASTGQLGAGSPLHF. The DNA of the CDR3 is TGTGCCAGCACCGGCCAACTGGGGGCCGGGTCACCCCTCCACTTT. Full variable domain (outside the CDR3, taken from reference TRBV28 and TRBJ1-6): DVKVTQSSRYLVKRTGEKVFLECVQDMDHENMFWYRQDPGLGLRLIYFSYDVKMKEKGDIPEGYSVSREKKERFSLILESASTNQTSMYLCASTGQLGAGSPLHFGNGTRLTVT.

The chain couples TRBV6-5 to TRBJ1-1; tentatively, D is TRBD1 (6 bases). Trimming cost V 0 bases and J 6 bases, with 14 bases left between them. Germline values: CDR1 MNHEY, CDR2 SVGAGI. This CDR3 spans 15 amino acids. Written as DNA, the CDR3 is TGTGCCAGCAGTTACTCGCGGACAGTGGGTGCTGAAGCTTTCTTT. Its translation: CASSYSRTVGAEAFF.

The V and J genes are TRBV20-1 and TRBJ2-1; 13 nucleotides agree with TRBD2. CDR1 DFQATT and CDR2 SNEGSKA come from the germline V gene (reference sequence). The V segment lost 6 bases and the J segment 8 bases; nucleotides outside the gene matches: 10. The CDR3 length is 15 residues. The CDR3: CSAPSGTSGEDEQFF. The CDR3 region has the DNA TGCAGTGCGCCATCCGGGACTAGCGGGGAAGATGAGCAGTTCTTC.

This clone was picked up a small number of times. The chain employs TRBV28 and TRBJ1-1; D is undetermined. V lost 8 bases and J 4 bases, leaving 17 bases between the germline ends. There are 14 residues in the CDR3. CDR1 and CDR2 from the germline V gene are MDHEN and SYDVKM. The CDR3 nucleotides read TGTGCCAGCGGCCTATTCCCCCGGGGCACTGAAGCTTTCTTT. Residues: CASGLFPRGTEAFF.